The T cell receptor (beta chain) described here comes from a study of CD8 T cells in ankylosing spondylitis. Study-wide results and caveats: Disease-associated clonotypes exhibited CD8+ identity and were relatively infrequent in peripheral blood. Disease-linked clones reportedly concentrated significantly in matched ankylosing spondylitis synovial fluid.

MiXCR, applied by TCRdb to the 5' RACE reads, yields one record per CDR3 protein. Of about 140,000 distinct CDR3 sequences in the sample, roughly a third were seen once. On this clonotype: What it binds is not known.

Trimming pared 5 bases from V and 1 base from J, leaving 9 bases between. This CDR3 is built from 13 residues. CDR1 is SGHVS, CDR2 FNYEAQ, per germline. The TCR was taken from a male donor with ankylosing spondylitis. Source material: synovial fluid, either unsorted or a sorted T cell fraction (not recorded which). This chain connects TRBV7-6 to TRBJ2-7, with D perhaps TRBD1 (5 bases). The CDR3 sequence: CASSPQESYEQYF. As DNA, the CDR3 is TGTGCCAGCAGCCCACAGGAATCCTACGAGCAGTACTTC.